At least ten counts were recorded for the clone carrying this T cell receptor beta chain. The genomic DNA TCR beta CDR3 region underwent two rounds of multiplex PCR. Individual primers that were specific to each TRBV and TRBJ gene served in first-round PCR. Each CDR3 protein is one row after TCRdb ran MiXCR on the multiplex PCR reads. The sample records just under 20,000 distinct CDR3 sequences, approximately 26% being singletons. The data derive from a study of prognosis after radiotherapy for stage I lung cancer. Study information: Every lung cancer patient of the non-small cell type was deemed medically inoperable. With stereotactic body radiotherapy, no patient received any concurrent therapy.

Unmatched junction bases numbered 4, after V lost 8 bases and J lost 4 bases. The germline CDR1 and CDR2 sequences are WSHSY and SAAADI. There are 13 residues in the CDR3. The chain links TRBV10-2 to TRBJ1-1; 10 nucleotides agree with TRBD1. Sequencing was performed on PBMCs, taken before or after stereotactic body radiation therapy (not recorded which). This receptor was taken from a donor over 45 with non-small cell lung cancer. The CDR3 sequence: CASGGTGVTEAFF. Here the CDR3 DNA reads TGCGCCAGCGGGGGGACAGGGGTCACTGAAGCTTTCTTT.